This T cell receptor (beta chain) was obtained from a study of T cell changes during pregnancy in multiple sclerosis. The protocol was immunoSEQ multiplex PCR, while the TCRdb copy is restricted to in-frame clones and leaves out a portion. Of approximately 31,000 clones in the sample, roughly 90% were seen once. The CDR3 sequence is 14 residues long. Germline loops: CDR1 SGDLS, CDR2 YYNGEE. Trimming removed 4 bases at V and 1 base at J, with 11 bases between. Sample: CD4+ T cells from peripheral blood mononuclear cells, taken in the second trimester of pregnancy. This sequence was found in a female donor in good health, enrolled as a control in a pregnancy study. The gene calls are TRBV9 and TRBJ1-1; D is ambiguous. The CDR3 nucleotides are TGTGCCAGCAGCAGGAGTCCCGAGAACACTGAAGCTTTCTTT. Protein product: CASSRSPENTEAFF.